This T cell receptor beta chain was sequenced during a study of Ad26.COV2.S vaccination and SARS-CoV-2 variants. The V and J ends lost 0 bases and 0 bases respectively, with 6 bases between them. The CDR3 extends over 15 amino acids. Looked up from germline, CDR1 is KGHSH and CDR2 is LQKENI. Stated treatment: some 20 received Ad26.COV2.S at low or high dose, single or two shots; several received placebo; per-sample allocation not given. Day 63 after the first injection of vaccine or placebo was the sampling time. Profiling relied on immunoSEQ multiplex PCR, and the TCRdb table lists in-frame clones only, not all of them. The sample includes 410,000 or so clones, over 75% of them seen just once. As to this clone: Its target is not known.

Study-level results: Substantial breadth was reported for post-vaccination spike-specific CD8+ and CD4+ T cells.

The chain uses TRBV18 and TRBJ1-5; D gene ambiguous. The receptor's source is a person aged 18-65 years who received the Ad26.COV2.S COVID-19 vaccine or a placebo. This sample comprised peripheral blood, obtained in a trial of Ad26.COV2.S vaccine versus placebo. The CDR3 nucleotides read TGTGCCAGCTCACCACCATCAGATAGCAATCAGCCCCAGCATTTT. The encoded protein is CASSPPSDSNQPQHF.